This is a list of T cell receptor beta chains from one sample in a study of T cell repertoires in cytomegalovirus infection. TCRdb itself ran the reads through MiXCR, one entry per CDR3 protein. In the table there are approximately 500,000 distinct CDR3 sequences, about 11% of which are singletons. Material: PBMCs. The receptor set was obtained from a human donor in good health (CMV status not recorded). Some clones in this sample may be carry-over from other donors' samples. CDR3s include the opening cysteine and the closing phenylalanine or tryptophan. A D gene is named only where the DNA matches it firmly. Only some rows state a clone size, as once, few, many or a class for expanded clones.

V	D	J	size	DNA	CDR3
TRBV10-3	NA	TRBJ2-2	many	TGTGCCATCAAGGGAGAGAACACCGGGGAGCTGTTTTTT	CAIKGENTGELFF
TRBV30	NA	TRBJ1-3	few	TGTGCCTACGTTGGGGGTGCTGGAAACACCATATATTTT	CAYVGGAGNTIYF
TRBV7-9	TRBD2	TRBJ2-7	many	TGTGCCAGCAACGCCGGGACTAGCCCCTACGAGCAGTACTTC	CASNAGTSPYEQYF
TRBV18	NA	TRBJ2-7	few	TGTGCCAGCTCACCCGGGACCCGCGTTTTAACCTACGAGCAGTACTTC	CASSPGTRVLTYEQYF
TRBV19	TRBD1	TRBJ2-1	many	TGTGCCAGTAGTCTGACAGGGCTAAGACTAAAGGACACAGATGAGCAGTTCTTC	CASSLTGLRLKDTDEQFF
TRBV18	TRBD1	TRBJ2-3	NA	TGTGCCAGCTCACCACAGGGGGCCGGGGCAGATACGCAGTATTTT	CASSPQGAGADTQYF
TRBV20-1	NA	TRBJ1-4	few	TGCAGTGCTAGTGCCCGTTTAGGAAAACTGTTTTTT	CSASARLGKLFF
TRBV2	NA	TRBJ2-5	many	TGTGCCAGCAGTGAAAGTCGGCCTTCTCAAGAGACCCAGTACTTC	CASSESRPSQETQYF
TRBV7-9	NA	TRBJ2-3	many	TGTGCCAGCAGCCCGAAGAACAGGGTCGGGACAGATACGCAGTATTTT	CASSPKNRVGTDTQYF
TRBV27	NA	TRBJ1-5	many	TGTGCCAGCAGTCCGGGGGACGTTAGCAATCAGCCCCAGCATTTT	CASSPGDVSNQPQHF
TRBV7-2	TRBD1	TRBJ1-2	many	TGTGCCAGCAGCAAAAGGACAGGGGGCGGTAACTATGGCTACACCTTC	CASSKRTGGGNYGYTF
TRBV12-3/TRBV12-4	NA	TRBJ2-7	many	TGTGCCAGCAGTTGGGACCGTCTTGCCTACGAGCAGTACTTC	CASSWDRLAYEQYF
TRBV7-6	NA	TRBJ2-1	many	TGTGCCAGCAGCGCCCCGACCGCAAGGTTCTCCTACAATGAGCAGTTCTTC	CASSAPTARFSYNEQFF
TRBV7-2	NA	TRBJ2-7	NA	TGTGCCAGCAGCTCCGCGGAGAGGTTCCGAGGGGCCTACAAGCGGTACTTC	CASSSAERFRGAYKRYF
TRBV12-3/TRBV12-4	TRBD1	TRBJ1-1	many	TGTGCCAGCACCAAGACAGGGGTGAACACTGAAGCTTTCTTT	CASTKTGVNTEAFF
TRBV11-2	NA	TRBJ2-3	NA	TGTGCCAGCAGCTTAGGCGGAACTACCACAGATACGCAGTATTTT	CASSLGGTTTDTQYF
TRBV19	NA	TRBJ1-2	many	TGTGCCAGTAGCATAAACAGGCATGGCTACACCTTC	CASSINRHGYTF
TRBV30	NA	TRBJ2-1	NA	TGTGCCTGGGCGGGTTTAAATGAGCAGTTCTTC	CAWAGLNEQFF
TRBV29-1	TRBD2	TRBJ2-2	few	TGCAGCGTTTATGGGGGACTAGCGGGGGAAGCGAACACCGGGGAGCTGTTTTTT	CSVYGGLAGEANTGELFF
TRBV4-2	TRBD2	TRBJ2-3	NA	TGTGCCAGCAGCCAAGTGACTAGCGGGACAACTACGCAGTATTTT	CASSQVTSGTTTQYF
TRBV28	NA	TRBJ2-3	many	TGTGCCAGCACCCCAGCGCCCCGCACAGATACGCAGTATTTT	CASTPAPRTDTQYF
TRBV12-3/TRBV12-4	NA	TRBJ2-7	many	TGTGCCAGCAGTTTGGGTACCTTACGCCAGCAGTACTTC	CASSLGTLRQQYF
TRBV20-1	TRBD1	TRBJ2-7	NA	TGCAGTGCTAGAGGTACAGGGGAACTCTACGAGCAGTACTTC	CSARGTGELYEQYF
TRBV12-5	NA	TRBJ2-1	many	TGTGCTAGTGGGGGGGGCGGGGGCAGCTACAATGAGCAGTTCTTC	CASGGGGGSYNEQFF
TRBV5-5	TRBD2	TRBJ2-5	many	TGTGCCAGCAGCCCGCGGGGGGCTCGGGTAGAAGAGACCCAGTACTTC	CASSPRGARVEETQYF
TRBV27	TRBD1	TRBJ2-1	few	TGTGCCAGCAGGATGAAGGACAGGAAAGGGAATGAGCAGTTCTTC	CASRMKDRKGNEQFF
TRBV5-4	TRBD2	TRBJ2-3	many	TGTGCCAGCAGCTTAGTGCGGGAGGGCCACGATACGCAGTATTTT	CASSLVREGHDTQYF
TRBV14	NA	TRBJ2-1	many	TGTGCCAGCAGCTTCGACTACCCCAATGAGCAGTTCTTC	CASSFDYPNEQFF
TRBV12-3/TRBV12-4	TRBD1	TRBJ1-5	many	TGTGCCAGCAGTTTGACAGGGAGTAGCAATCAGCCCCAGCATTTT	CASSLTGSSNQPQHF
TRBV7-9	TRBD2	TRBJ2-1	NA	TGTGCCAGCAGTTCTAGTCGGCGTGCGGGACTAGAGGTCTATGAGCAGTTCTTC	CASSSSRRAGLEVYEQFF
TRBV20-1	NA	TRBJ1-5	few	TGCAGTGCCCAGGGGAACCCAAATCAGCCCCAGCATTTT	CSAQGNPNQPQHF
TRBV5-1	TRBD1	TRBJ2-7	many	TGCGCCAGCAGCTTGGGGGACAGCATCTACGAGCAGTACTTC	CASSLGDSIYEQYF
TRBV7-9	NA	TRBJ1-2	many	TGTGCCAGCAGGGTAGATGTGTATGGCTACACCTTC	CASRVDVYGYTF
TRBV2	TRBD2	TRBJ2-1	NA	TGTGCCAGCAGTGAATCGTCTAGCGGGAGGTACAATGAGCAGTTCTTC	CASSESSSGRYNEQFF
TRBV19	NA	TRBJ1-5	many	TGTGCCAGTAGAGAGGGTTTGGGAGGCAATCAGCCCCAGCATTTT	CASREGLGGNQPQHF
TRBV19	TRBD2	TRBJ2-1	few	TGTGCCAGTAGTATAGCTAGCGGGATGTTCAATGAGCAGTTCTTC	CASSIASGMFNEQFF
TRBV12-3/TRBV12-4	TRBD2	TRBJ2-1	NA	TGTGCCGGCAGTCCCCCGGGACTAGCGGGAAAGGTTGAGCAGTTCTTC	CAGSPPGLAGKVEQFF
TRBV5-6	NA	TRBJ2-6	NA	TGTGCCAGCAGCCCGAACCCCTCTGGGGCCAACGTCCTGACTTTC	CASSPNPSGANVLTF
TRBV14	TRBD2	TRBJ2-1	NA	TGTGCCAGCAGCCAACGGGGACTAGCGGGACCTGACAATGAGCAGTTCTTC	CASSQRGLAGPDNEQFF
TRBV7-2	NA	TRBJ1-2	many	TGTGCCAGCAGCTTAAGTGGGGCGACGGGGGTCTATGGCTACACCTTC	CASSLSGATGVYGYTF
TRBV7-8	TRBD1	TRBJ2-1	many	TGTGCCAGCAGCTTGCAGGGACAGGGAATTAACAATGAGCAGTTCTTC	CASSLQGQGINNEQFF
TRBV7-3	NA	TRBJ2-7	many	TGTGCCAGCAGCCCCTCTCACTCCTACGAGCAGTACTTC	CASSPSHSYEQYF
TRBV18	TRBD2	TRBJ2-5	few	TGTGCCAGCTCACAATCGGGACTAGGAACAGAGACCCAGTACTTC	CASSQSGLGTETQYF
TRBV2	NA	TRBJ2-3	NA	TGTGCCAGCAGTGAAGCGCTGGACCATACGCAGTATTTT	CASSEALDHTQYF
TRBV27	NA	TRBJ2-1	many	TGTGCCAGCAGTCTAGCCAAGAGCAATGAGCAGTTCTTC	CASSLAKSNEQFF
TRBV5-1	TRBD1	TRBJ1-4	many	TGCGCCAGCAGCGTGGGACAGCGCAATGAAAAACTGTTTTTT	CASSVGQRNEKLFF
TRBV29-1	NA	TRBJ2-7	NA	TGCAGCGTTGAAGAGGCACTGAGGCAGTACTTC	CSVEEALRQYF
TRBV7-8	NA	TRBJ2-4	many	TGTGCCAGCAGCTTAGCGTCGGAGGGCGCGGGAAACATTCAGTACTTC	CASSLASEGAGNIQYF
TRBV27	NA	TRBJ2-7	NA	TGTGCCAGCAGTTTGCAGAGGGACTACGAGCAGTACTTC	CASSLQRDYEQYF
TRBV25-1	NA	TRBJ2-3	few	TGTGCCAGCAGGGAAACTCGAGGGACAGATACGCAGTATTTT	CASRETRGTDTQYF
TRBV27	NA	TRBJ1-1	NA	TGTGCCAGCAGCCTTGACAGATTAAAGGGCACTGAAGCTTTCTTT	CASSLDRLKGTEAFF
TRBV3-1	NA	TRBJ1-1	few	TGTGCCAGCAGCCAGAAGGGGAACACTGAAGCTTTCTTT	CASSQKGNTEAFF
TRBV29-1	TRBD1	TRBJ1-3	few	TGCAGCGTTCAGGGGGCACGGGCAAACACCATATATTTT	CSVQGARANTIYF